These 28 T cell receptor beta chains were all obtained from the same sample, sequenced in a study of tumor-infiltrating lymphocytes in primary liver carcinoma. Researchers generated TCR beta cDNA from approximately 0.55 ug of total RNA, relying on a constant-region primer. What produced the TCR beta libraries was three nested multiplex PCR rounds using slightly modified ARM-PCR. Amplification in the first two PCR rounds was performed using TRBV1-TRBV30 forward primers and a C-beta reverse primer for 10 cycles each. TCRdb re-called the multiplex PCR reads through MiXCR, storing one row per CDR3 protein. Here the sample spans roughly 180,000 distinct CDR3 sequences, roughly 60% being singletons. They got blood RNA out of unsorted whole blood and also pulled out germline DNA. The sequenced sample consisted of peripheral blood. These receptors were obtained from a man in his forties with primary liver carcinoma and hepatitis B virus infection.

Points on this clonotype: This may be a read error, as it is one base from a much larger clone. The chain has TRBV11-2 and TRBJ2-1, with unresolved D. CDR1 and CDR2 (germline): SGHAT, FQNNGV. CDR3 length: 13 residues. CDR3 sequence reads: CVSSLSIYNEQFF. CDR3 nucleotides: TGTGTCAGCAGCTTAAGCATTTACAATGAGCAGTTCTTC.

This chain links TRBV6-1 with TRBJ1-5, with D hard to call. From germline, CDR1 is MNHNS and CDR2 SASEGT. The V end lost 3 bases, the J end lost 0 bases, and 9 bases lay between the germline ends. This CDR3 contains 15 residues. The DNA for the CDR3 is TGTGCCAGCAGTGATCAGCCGCTTAGCAATCAGCCCCAGCATTTT. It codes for CASSDQPLSNQPQHF.

CDR3 sequence (DNA): TGTGCCAGCAGCCTTGGACAAGGGAGCAATGAGCAGTTCTTC. Protein sequence: CASSLGQGSNEQFF. The J gene is TRBJ2-1, the V gene TRBV11-3; either TRBD1 or TRBD2 may fit D (5 bases each). From germline, CDR1 is SGHNT and CDR2 YENEEA. This CDR3 has 14 amino acids. V lost 5 bases and J lost 6, with 14 bases in between.

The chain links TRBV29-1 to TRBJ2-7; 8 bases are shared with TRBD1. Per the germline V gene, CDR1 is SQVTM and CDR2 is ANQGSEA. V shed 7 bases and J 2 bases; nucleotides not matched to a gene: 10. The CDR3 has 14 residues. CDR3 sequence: CSALTGTGPYEQYF. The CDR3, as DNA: TGCAGCGCTCTGACCGGGACAGGACCCTACGAGCAGTACTTC.

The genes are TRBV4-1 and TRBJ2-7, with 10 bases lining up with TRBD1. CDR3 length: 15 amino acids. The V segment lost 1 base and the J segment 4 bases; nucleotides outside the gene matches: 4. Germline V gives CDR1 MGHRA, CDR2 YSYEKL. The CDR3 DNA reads TGCGCCAGCAGCCAAGGGACAGGGGGAGAGTACGAGCAGTACTTC. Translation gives CASSQGTGGEYEQYF.

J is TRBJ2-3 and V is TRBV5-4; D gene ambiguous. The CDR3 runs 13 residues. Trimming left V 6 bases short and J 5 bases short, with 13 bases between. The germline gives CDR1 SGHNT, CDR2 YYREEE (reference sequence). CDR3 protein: CASTRLEGDTQYF. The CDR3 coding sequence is TGTGCCAGCACCCGGCTGGAAGGAGATACGCAGTATTTT.

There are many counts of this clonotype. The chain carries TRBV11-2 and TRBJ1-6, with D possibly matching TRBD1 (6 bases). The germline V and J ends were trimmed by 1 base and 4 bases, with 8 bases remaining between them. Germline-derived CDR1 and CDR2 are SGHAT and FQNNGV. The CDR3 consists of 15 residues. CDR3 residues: CASSLVQGYNSPLHF. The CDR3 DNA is TGTGCCAGCAGCTTAGTCCAGGGGTATAATTCACCCCTCCACTTT. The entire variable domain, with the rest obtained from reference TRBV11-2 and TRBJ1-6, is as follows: EAGVAQSPRYKIIEKRQSVAFWCNPISGHATLYWYQQILGQGPKLLIQFQNNGVVDDSQLPKDRFSAERLKGVDSTLKIQPAKLEDSAVYLCASSLVQGYNSPLHFGNGTRLTVT.

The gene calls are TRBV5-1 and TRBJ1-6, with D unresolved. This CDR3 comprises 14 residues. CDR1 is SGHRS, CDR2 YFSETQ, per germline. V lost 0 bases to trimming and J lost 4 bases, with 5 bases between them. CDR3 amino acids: CASSLDEYNSPLHF. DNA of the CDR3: TGCGCCAGCAGCTTGGATGAATATAATTCACCCCTCCACTTT.

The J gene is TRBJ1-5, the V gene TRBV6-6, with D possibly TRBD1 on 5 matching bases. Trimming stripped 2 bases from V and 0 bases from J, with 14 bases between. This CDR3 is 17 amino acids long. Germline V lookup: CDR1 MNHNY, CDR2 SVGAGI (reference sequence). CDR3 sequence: CASSYAGTGYSNQPQHF. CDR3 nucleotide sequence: TGTGCCAGCAGTTACGCCGGGACGGGTTATAGCAATCAGCCCCAGCATTTT.

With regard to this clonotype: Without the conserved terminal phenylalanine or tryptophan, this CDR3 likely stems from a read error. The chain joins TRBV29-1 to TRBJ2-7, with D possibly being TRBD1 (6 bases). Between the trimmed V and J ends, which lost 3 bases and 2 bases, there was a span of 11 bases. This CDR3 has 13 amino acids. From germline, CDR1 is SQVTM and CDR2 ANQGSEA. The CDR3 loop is CSVEGHGTYEQYL. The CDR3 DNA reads TGCAGCGTTGAGGGACACGGCACCTACGAGCAGTACTTA.

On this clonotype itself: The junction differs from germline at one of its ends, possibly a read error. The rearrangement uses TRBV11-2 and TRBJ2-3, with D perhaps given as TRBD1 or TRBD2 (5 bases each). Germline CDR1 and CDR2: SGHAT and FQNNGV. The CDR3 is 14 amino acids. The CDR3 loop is CTSSREGYTDTQYF. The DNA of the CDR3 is TGTACCAGCAGCAGAGAGGGGTACACAGATACGCAGTATTTT. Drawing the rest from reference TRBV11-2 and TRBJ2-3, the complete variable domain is EAGVAQSPRYKIIEKRQSVAFWCNPISGHATLYWYQQILGQGPKLLIQFQNNGVVDDSQLPKDRFSAERLKGVDSTLKIQPAKLEDSAVYLCTSSREGYTDTQYFGPGTRLTVL.

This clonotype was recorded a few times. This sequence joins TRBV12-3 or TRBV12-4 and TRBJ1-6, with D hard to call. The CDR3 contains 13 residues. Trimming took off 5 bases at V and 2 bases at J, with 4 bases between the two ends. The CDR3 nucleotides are TGTGCCAGCAGTACAACCTATAATTCACCCCTCCACTTT. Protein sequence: CASSTTYNSPLHF.

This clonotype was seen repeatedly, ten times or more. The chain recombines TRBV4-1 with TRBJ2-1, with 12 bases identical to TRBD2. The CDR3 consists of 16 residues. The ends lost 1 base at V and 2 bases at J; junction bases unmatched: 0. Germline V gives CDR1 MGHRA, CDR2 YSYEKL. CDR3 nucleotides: TGCGCCAGCAGCCAAGGGACTAGCGGGACCTACAATGAGCAGTTCTTC. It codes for CASSQGTSGTYNEQFF.

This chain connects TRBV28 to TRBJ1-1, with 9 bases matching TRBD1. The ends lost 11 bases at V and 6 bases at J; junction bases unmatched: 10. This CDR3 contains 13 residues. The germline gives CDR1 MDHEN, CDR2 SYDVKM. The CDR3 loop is CAVTRTGVAEAFF. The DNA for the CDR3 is TGTGCCGTCACTCGGACAGGGGTCGCTGAAGCTTTCTTT.

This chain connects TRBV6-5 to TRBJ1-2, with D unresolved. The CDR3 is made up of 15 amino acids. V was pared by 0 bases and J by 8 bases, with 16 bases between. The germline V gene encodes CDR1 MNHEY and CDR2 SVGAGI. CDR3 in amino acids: CASSYSKINFPGYTF. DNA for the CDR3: TGTGCCAGCAGTTACTCGAAAATCAACTTCCCCGGCTACACCTTC.

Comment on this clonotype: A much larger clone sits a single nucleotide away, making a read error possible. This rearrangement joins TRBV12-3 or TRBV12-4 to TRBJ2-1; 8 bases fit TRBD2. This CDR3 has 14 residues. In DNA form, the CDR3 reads TGTGTTAGTGGTTTGACGGGAGGGTTCAATGAGCAGTTCTTC. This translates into CVSGLTGGFNEQFF.

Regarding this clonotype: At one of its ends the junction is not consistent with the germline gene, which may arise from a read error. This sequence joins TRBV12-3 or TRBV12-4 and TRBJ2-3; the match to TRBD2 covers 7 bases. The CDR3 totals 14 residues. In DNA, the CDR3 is TGTACCAGCAGTTTAGCGCTAGCGGAAGATACGCAGTATTTT. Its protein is CTSSLALAEDTQYF.

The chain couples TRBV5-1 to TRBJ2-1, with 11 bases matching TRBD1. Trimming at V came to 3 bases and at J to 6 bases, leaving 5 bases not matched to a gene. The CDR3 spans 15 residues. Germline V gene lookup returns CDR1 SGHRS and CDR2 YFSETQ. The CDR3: CASSSGTGGRNEQFF. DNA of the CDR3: TGCGCCAGCAGCTCCGGGACAGGGGGTCGCAATGAGCAGTTCTTC.

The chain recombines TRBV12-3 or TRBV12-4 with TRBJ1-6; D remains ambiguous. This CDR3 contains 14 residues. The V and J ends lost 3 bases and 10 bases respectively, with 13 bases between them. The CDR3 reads CASSFIAFGSPLHF. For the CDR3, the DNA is TGTGCCAGCAGTTTTATTGCATTCGGGTCACCCCTCCACTTT.

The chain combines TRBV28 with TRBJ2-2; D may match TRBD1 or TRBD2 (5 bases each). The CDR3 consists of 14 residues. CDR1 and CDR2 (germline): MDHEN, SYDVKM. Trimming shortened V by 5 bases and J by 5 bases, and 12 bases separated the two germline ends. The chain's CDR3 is CASSPGWGTGELFF. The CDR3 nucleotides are TGTGCCAGCAGTCCTGGGTGGGGGACCGGGGAGCTGTTTTTT.

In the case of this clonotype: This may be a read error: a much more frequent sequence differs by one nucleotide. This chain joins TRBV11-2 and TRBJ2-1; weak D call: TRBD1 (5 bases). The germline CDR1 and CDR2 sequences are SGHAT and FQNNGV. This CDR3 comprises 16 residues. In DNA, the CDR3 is TGTGCCAGCGGAAGGGGAACCGCCGAGTCCTGCAATGAGCAGTTCTTC. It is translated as CASGRGTAESCNEQFF.

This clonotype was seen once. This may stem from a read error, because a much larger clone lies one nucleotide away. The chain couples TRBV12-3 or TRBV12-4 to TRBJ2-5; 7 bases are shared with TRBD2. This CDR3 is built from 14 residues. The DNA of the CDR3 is TGTGCCAGCAGCCCCAGCGGGACCCCAGAGGCCCAGTACTTC. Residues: CASSPSGTPEAQYF.

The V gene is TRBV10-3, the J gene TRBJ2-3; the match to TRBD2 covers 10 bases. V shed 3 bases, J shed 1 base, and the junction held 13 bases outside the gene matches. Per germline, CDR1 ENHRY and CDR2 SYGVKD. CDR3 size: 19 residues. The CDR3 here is CAISEGGAGGQRGTDTQYF. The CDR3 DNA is TGTGCCATCAGTGAAGGAGGAGCGGGAGGGCAACGGGGCACAGATACGCAGTATTTT.

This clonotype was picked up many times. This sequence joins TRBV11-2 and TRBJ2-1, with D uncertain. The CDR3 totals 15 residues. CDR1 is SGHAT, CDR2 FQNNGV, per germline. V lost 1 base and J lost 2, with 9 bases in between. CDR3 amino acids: CASSLAAGAYNEQFF. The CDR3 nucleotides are TGTGCCAGCAGCTTAGCGGCAGGAGCCTACAATGAGCAGTTCTTC.

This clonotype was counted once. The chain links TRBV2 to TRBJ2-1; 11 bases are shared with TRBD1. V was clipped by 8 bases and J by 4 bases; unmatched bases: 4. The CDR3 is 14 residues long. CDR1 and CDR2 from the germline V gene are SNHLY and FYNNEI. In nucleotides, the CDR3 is TGTGCCAGCCGGGACAGGGGGGATTACAATGAGCAGTTCTTC. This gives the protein CASRDRGDYNEQFF. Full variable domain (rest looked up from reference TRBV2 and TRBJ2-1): EPEVTQTPSHQVTQMGQEVILRCVPISNHLYFYWYRQILGQKVEFLVSFYNNEISEKSEIFDDQFSVERPDGSNFTLKIRSTKLEDSAMYFCASRDRGDYNEQFFGPGTRLTVL.

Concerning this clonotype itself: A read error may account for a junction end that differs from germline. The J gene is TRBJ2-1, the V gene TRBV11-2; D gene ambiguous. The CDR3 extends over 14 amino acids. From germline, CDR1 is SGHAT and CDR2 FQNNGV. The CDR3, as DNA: TGTACCAGCAGTGGTCTAAGCTCCTACAATGAGCAGTTCTTC. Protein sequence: CTSSGLSSYNEQFF. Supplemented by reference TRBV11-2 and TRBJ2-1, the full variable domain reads EAGVAQSPRYKIIEKRQSVAFWCNPISGHATLYWYQQILGQGPKLLIQFQNNGVVDDSQLPKDRFSAERLKGVDSTLKIQPAKLEDSAVYLCTSSGLSSYNEQFFGPGTRLTVL.

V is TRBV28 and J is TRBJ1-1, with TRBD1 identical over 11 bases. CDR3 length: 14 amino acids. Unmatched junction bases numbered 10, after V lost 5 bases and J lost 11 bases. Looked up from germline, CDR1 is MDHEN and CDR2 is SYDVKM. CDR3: CASSQRTGGPEAFF. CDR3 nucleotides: TGTGCCAGCAGTCAACGGACAGGGGGCCCCGAGGCTTTCTTT.

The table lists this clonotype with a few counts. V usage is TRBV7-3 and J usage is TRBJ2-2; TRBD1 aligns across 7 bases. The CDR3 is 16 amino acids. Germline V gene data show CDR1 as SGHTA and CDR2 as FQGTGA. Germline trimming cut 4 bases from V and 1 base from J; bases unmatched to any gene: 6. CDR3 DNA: TGTGCCAGCAGCTCAACAGGGGTTTGGAACACCGGGGAGCTGTTTTTT. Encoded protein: CASSSTGVWNTGELFF. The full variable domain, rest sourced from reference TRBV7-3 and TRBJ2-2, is GAGVSQTPSNKVTEKGKYVELRCDPISGHTALYWYRQSLGQGPEFLIYFQGTGAADDSGLPNDRFFAVRPEGSVSTLKIQRTERGDSAVYLCASSSTGVWNTGELFFGEGSRLTVL.